This T cell receptor beta chain was sequenced for a study of cytomegalovirus exposure and HLA in healthy donors. Study information: A later analysis reported the same platform for the 120 or so validation repertoires and the 650 to 750 first-cohort repertoires.

As concerns this clone: Its antigen is not known.

Study-wide results and limits: Through in vitro validation, three CMV-associated chains were shown to be specific for CMV antigens.

V dropped 6 bases and J dropped 11; count of bases not matched to a gene: 9. This CDR3 region has 12 residues. Germline assignment: CDR1 MGHDK and CDR2 SYGVNS. Generated by immunoSEQ multiplex PCR, the TCRdb table keeps only in-frame clones and is missing some. The sample lists about 250,000 clones; more than 75% were seen once. The V gene is TRBV25-1, the J gene TRBJ1-1; 7 bases line up with TRBD1. This TCR derives from a man aged 18 to 29 in good health and CMV-seronegative. The sample consisted of PBMCs. The CDR3 coding sequence is TGTGCCAGCAGCGAACAGGGGAGTGACGCTTTCTTT. Protein product: CASSEQGSDAFF.